This is a list of T cell receptor beta chains from one sample in a study of shared T cell receptors in the human thymus. The data were produced by immunoSEQ multiplex PCR, yet TCRdb's version contains in-frame clones alone and is incomplete. The sample consists of over 350,000 clones, more than 85% of them appearing once. What was sequenced was thymocytes. Receptors originate from a human donor. CDR3s include the opening cysteine and the closing phenylalanine or tryptophan. The D gene is left open where the match is weak. Clone sizes are given selectively: once, few, many, or a class where the clone is expanded.

TRBD1,TRBJ1-1,NA,TRBV9,TGTGCCAGCAGCACCCGGACAGGGATGAACACTGAAGCTTTCTTT,CASSTRTGMNTEAFF
NA,TRBJ1-1,NA,TRBV11-3,TGTGCCAGCAGCTTCCTTGTGTTTAGCCGGACGGCACTGAACACTGAAGCTTTCTTT,CASSFLVFSRTALNTEAFF
TRBD2,TRBJ2-7,NA,TRBV14,TGTGCCAGCAGCCAAGATGCGGGGACTAGCGGGAGGGCCAGGAACTACGAGCAGTACTTC,CASSQDAGTSGRARNYEQYF
NA,TRBJ2-7,NA,TRBV5-6,TGTGCCAGCACCCCCGTAGAGGGGGGGAACGAGCAGTACTTC,CASTPVEGGNEQYF
NA,TRBJ1-2,NA,TRBV2,TGTGCCAGCAGCGACCGCAGGGGCTCTCCCTATGGCTACACCTTC,CASSDRRGSPYGYTF
TRBD2,TRBJ2-5,NA,TRBV11-2,TGTGCCAGCAGCCACCTGGCTAGCGGGGGGCCCCGGGAGACCCAGTACTTC,CASSHLASGGPRETQYF
TRBD2,TRBJ2-1,NA,TRBV19,TGTGCCAGTAGTACCGAGGTTTCTAGCGGGAGTCACAATGAGCAGTTCTTC,CASSTEVSSGSHNEQFF
TRBD1,TRBJ2-7,NA,TRBV11-3,TGTGCCAGCAGCTTAGGGGACAGGTACAAGCAGTACTTC,CASSLGDRYKQYF
TRBD2,TRBJ2-5,once,TRBV5-1,TGCGCCAGCAGCTTGGGGCCACGACTAGCGGGAGTCTTAGTGATGGAGACCCAGTACTTC,CASSLGPRLAGVLVMETQYF
NA,TRBJ1-4,NA,TRBV27,TGTGCCAGCAGTTCGATTACAGGGCGTGAAAAACTGTTTTTT,CASSSITGREKLFF
NA,TRBJ1-1,once,TRBV25-1,TGTGCCAGCAGTGAATCATTTTCGGCAGGGGCTGAAGCTTTCTTT,CASSESFSAGAEAFF
NA,TRBJ2-7,NA,TRBV7-6,TGTGCCAGCAGCTTAGAGGCGGGGGCAGGGCACTACGAGCAGTACTTC,CASSLEAGAGHYEQYF
TRBD1,TRBJ2-7,NA,TRBV9,TGTGCCAGCAGCGTTGGGGACAGGGGACTAACCTACGAGCAGTACTTC,CASSVGDRGLTYEQYF
TRBD2,TRBJ2-1,NA,TRBV7-8,TGTGCCAGCAGCTTCGGACTAGCGGCCTCCTACAATGAGCAGTTCTTC,CASSFGLAASYNEQFF
NA,TRBJ2-1,NA,TRBV28,TGTGCCAGCAGTATCCCGACTGTGAGCTCCTACAATGAGCAGTTCTTC,CASSIPTVSSYNEQFF
TRBD2,TRBJ2-3,NA,TRBV6-4,TGTGCCAGCAGCGGCCCTGATAGCGGGAGTTTCGAAGATACGCAGTATTTT,CASSGPDSGSFEDTQYF